A single sample is the source of the 20 T cell receptor beta chains below, sequenced in a study of CD8+CD57+ T cells in acquired aplastic anemia. The template used for profiling TCR beta VDJ and CDR3 was genomic DNA. One entry per CDR3 protein, called by TCRdb with MiXCR from the reads. The sample carries 55,000 to 80,000 distinct CDR3 sequences, approximately 50% recorded once. Specimen: sorted CD4+, CD8+, or CD8+CD57+ T cells (not recorded which) from PBMCs. Source of these receptors: a human donor in good health, serving as a control.

This clonotype was observed many times. A much larger clone is a single base away; this may be a read error. The V call is TRBV13, the J call TRBJ1-2; possibly TRBD1 for D (5 bases). The CDR3 spans 15 residues. Germline CDR1 reads PRHDT; CDR2 reads FYEKMQ (reference sequence). CDR3 residues: CANSLGGGDLYGYTF. CDR3 nucleotide sequence: TGTGCCAACAGCTTAGGCGGCGGGGACCTCTATGGCTACACCTTC.

This clonotype showed up just once. This rearrangement joins TRBV5-5 to TRBJ2-5; the match to TRBD1 covers 9 bases. The CDR3 is made up of 16 amino acids. Trimming removed 4 bases from V and 2 bases from J; junction bases left unmatched: 9. CDR1 is SGHKS and CDR2 is YYEKEE in the germline V gene (reference sequence). CDR3 sequence reads: CASSPGDRAFQETQYF. As DNA, the CDR3 is TGTGCCAGCAGCCCCGGGGACAGGGCATTTCAAGAGACCCAGTACTTC.

In its sample, this clonotype is medium-sized. The chain uses TRBV19 and TRBJ2-5; a possible D gene is TRBD1 (6 bases). The V and J ends lost 4 bases and 4 bases respectively, with 10 bases between them. Germline loops: CDR1 LNHDA, CDR2 SQIVND (reference sequence). The CDR3 extends over 13 amino acids. CDR3 in amino acids: CASSTTGLETQYF. In DNA, the CDR3 is TGTGCCAGTAGTACTACAGGGTTAGAGACCCAGTACTTC.

This clonotype came up many times. A single base separates this from a much larger clone, so it may be a read error. The chain joins TRBV4-1 to TRBJ2-7; TRBD1 agrees at 8 bases. Germline values: CDR1 MGHRA, CDR2 YSYEKL. The CDR3 is made up of 15 amino acids. CDR3 sequence: CVSSQGTGGSYEQYF. The CDR3 DNA follows: TGCGTCAGCAGCCAAGGTACAGGGGGCTCCTACGAGCAGTACTTC.

The chain carries TRBV11-1 and TRBJ1-3, with a possible D match to TRBD1 (6 bases). The CDR3 covers 18 residues. The V gene lost 1 base and the J gene lost 0 bases, with 16 bases spanning the gap. Germline V lookup: CDR1 SGHAT, CDR2 FQDESV (reference sequence). The chain's CDR3 is CASSLVPSGGHSGNTIYF. As DNA, the CDR3 is TGTGCCAGCAGCTTAGTCCCTAGCGGGGGGCACTCTGGAAACACCATATATTTT.

J is TRBJ1-2 and V is TRBV2; D uncertain. Germline assignment: CDR1 SNHLY and CDR2 FYNNEI. V dropped 3 bases and J dropped 2 bases, with 7 bases sitting between them. The CDR3 length is 13 residues. The CDR3 sequence is CASSDTANYGYTF. The CDR3 DNA is TGTGCCAGCAGTGACACAGCAAACTATGGCTACACCTTC.

This clonotype came up many times. The rearrangement uses TRBV27 and TRBJ2-7, with D possibly TRBD2 on 5 matching bases. The length of the CDR3 is 13 residues. V shed 5 bases and J shed 0 bases, with 8 bases lying between them. CDR1 is MNHEY, CDR2 SMNVEV, per germline (reference sequence). CDR3 sequence: CASSPGISYEQYF. The CDR3, as DNA: TGTGCCAGCAGTCCCGGGATCTCCTACGAGCAGTACTTC.

This clonotype showed up many times. The gene calls are TRBV6-1 and TRBJ2-1; D is possibly TRBD2 (6 bases). The V gene lost 2 bases and the J gene lost 1 base, with 12 bases spanning the gap. This CDR3 comprises 16 residues. Germline-derived CDR1 and CDR2 are MNHNS and SASEGT. CDR3 sequence reads: CASSEPIADSYNEQFF. Here the CDR3 DNA reads TGTGCCAGCAGTGAACCGATAGCGGATTCCTACAATGAGCAGTTCTTC.

The J gene is TRBJ1-2, the V gene TRBV5-5; the D is unclear. The CDR3 extends over 16 amino acids. Germline V gene sequence: CDR1 SGHKS, CDR2 YYEKEE (reference sequence). Between the trimmed V and J ends, which lost 2 bases and 0 bases, there was a span of 14 bases. CDR3 bases: TGTGCCAGCAGCTTAGTCGGCCAGGAATCTAACTATGGCTACACCTTC. It codes for CASSLVGQESNYGYTF.

The rearrangement uses TRBV20-1 and TRBJ2-5; weak D call: TRBD2 (5 bases). The V gene lost 3 bases and the J gene lost 5 bases, with 13 bases spanning the gap. The CDR3 has 13 amino acids. CDR1 and CDR2 from the germline V gene are DFQATT and SNEGSKA (reference sequence). CDR3 sequence (DNA): TGCAGTGCTAGGGGAGCGGCGTTTGAGACCCAGTACTTC. Protein sequence: CSARGAAFETQYF.

The table lists this clonotype with many counts. This chain links TRBV24-1 with TRBJ2-1; 8 positions match TRBD1. There are 14 residues in the CDR3. V lost 5 bases, J lost 5 bases, and 4 bases stayed unmatched. Germline V lookup: CDR1 KGHDR, CDR2 SFDVKD. CDR3 coding DNA: TGTGCCACCAGTGGGACAGGGAACAACAATGAGCAGTTCTTC. Protein: CATSGTGNNNEQFF.

This clonotype was found many times. This chain joins TRBV9 and TRBJ2-7, with TRBD2 matching over 10 bases. The junction had 12 bases not matched to a gene; V was cut back by 0 bases and J by 3 bases. The germline gives CDR1 SGDLS, CDR2 YYNGEE. This CDR3 has 18 residues. Here the CDR3 DNA reads TGTGCCAGCAGCGTAGGTGTTACGTCGGGACTAGCGTACTACGAGCAGTACTTC. This sequence encodes CASSVGVTSGLAYYEQYF.

The rearrangement links TRBV2 to TRBJ2-5, with 9 bases fitting TRBD1. Looked up from germline, CDR1 is SNHLY and CDR2 is FYNNEI. V was pared by 8 bases and J by 3 bases, with 4 bases of the junction left unmatched. The CDR3 contains 13 residues. Here the CDR3 DNA reads TGTGCCAGCTCCAGGGACAGGGAAGAGACCCAGTACTTC. Encoded protein: CASSRDREETQYF.

The chain uses TRBV15 and TRBJ2-7; 11 nucleotides agree with TRBD2. V lost 5 bases and J lost 0; bases outside the gene matches: 6. There are 16 residues in the CDR3. Germline V lookup: CDR1 LNHNV, CDR2 YYDKDF (reference sequence). CDR3: CATSHRLAGNSYEQYF. The CDR3 DNA sequence: TGTGCCACCAGCCACCGACTAGCGGGAAACTCCTACGAGCAGTACTTC.

The sample holds many counts of this clonotype. The CDR3 reads CASSSLQGNEQFF. Written as DNA, the CDR3 is TGTGCCAGCAGCAGCCTTCAGGGAAATGAGCAGTTCTTC. The rearrangement links TRBV7-3 to TRBJ2-1; TRBD1 is a possible D gene (5 bases). The V gene's germline CDR1 is SGHTA and CDR2 FQGTGA. V lost 5 bases and J 7 bases, leaving 12 bases between the germline ends. This CDR3 is 13 amino acids long. Filled out from reference TRBV7-3 and TRBJ2-1, the complete variable domain reads GAGVSQTPSNKVTEKGKYVELRCDPISGHTALYWYRQSLGQGPEFLIYFQGTGAADDSGLPNDRFFAVRPEGSVSTLKIQRTERGDSAVYLCASSSLQGNEQFFGPGTRLTVL.

This clonotype was picked up many times. This chain links TRBV12-3 or TRBV12-4 with TRBJ1-5; D is possibly TRBD1 (5 bases). CDR3 length: 15 amino acids. The V gene lost 7 bases and the J gene lost 5 bases, with 18 bases spanning the gap. The CDR3 bases are TGTGCCAGCACCATGGGGGGGTACCTCCATCAGCCCCAGCATTTT. This translates into CASTMGGYLHQPQHF.

A note on this clonotype: A much larger clone is a single base away; this may be a read error. The chain recombines TRBV7-6 with TRBJ2-2, with 8 positions matching TRBD2. This CDR3 region has 16 residues. The germline gives CDR1 SGHVS, CDR2 FNYEAQ. Here the CDR3 reads CTSSPPGGGDTGELFF. The CDR3 DNA follows: TGTACCAGCAGTCCCCCGGGGGGGGGGGACACCGGGGAGCTGTTTTTT. The full variable domain, rest sourced from reference TRBV7-6 and TRBJ2-2, is GAGVSQSPRYKVTKRGQDVALRCDPISGHVSLYWYRQALGQGPEFLTYFNYEAQQDKSGLPNDRFSAERPEGSISTLTIQRTEQRDSAMYRCTSSPPGGGDTGELFFGEGSRLTVL.

This clonotype was seen repeatedly, ten times or more. The rearrangement links TRBV6-1 to TRBJ2-5; TRBD1 matches at 10 bases. The V gene's germline CDR1 is MNHNS and CDR2 SASEGT. This CDR3 has 12 amino acids. V was clipped by 6 bases and J by 5 bases; unmatched bases: 0. The CDR3 loop reads CASRGQGETQYF. The CDR3 DNA reads as TGTGCCAGCAGGGGACAGGGGGAGACCCAGTACTTC.

This clonotype was seen ten or more times. This chain joins TRBV13 and TRBJ1-1, with D possibly matching TRBD1 (5 bases). The CDR3 runs 16 residues. The ends were cut back, 3 bases at V and 6 bases at J, with 20 bases in the middle. The V gene's germline CDR1 is PRHDT and CDR2 FYEKMQ (reference sequence). The CDR3 loop is CASSFSPKGSWSEAFF. CDR3 in DNA: TGTGCCAGCAGCTTTTCGCCTAAGGGGTCGTGGTCTGAAGCTTTCTTT.

V and J are TRBV27 and TRBJ1-1, with a tentative D call TRBD1 (5 bases). V lost 8 bases and J lost 1, with 14 bases in between. Germline V gene data show CDR1 as MNHEY and CDR2 as SMNVEV (reference sequence). CDR3 size: 14 residues. This CDR3 reads CASCLGRPNTEAFF. In DNA form, the CDR3 reads TGTGCCAGCTGCCTGGGACGGCCGAACACTGAAGCTTTCTTT.